This T cell receptor (beta chain) emerged from a study of CDR3 diversity in severe acne. TCRdb re-derived calls from the PCR reads in MiXCR, one entry per CDR3 protein. The table records about 86,000 distinct CDR3 sequences, around 53% of them present only once. This clonotype was picked up a small number of times. In germline, CDR1 is SGHNT, CDR2 YENEEA. The CDR3 totals 13 residues. J was trimmed by 10 bases and V by 5 bases; bases with no gene match: 10. The receptor was derived from a male donor in good health, without acne. The sequenced sample was blood. The chain recombines TRBV11-3 with TRBJ1-2; 7 bases are shared with TRBD1. The CDR3 here is CASSPGQRLDYTF. CDR3 bases: TGTGCCAGCAGCCCGGGACAGCGGTTGGACTACACCTTC.